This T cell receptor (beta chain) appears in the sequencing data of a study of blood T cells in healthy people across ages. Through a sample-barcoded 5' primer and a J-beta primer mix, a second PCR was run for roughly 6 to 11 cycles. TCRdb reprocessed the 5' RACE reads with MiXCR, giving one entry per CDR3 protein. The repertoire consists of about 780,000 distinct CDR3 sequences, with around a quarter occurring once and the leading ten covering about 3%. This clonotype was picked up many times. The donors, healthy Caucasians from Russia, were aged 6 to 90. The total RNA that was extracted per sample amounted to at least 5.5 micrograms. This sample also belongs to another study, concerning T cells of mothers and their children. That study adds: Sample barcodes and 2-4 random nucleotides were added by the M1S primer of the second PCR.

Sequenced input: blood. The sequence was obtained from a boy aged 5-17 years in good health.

In nucleotides, the CDR3 is TGTGCCAGCAGTGGATCCACAGCTAATGAAAAACTGTTTTTT. This codes for CASSGSTANEKLFF. The chain joins TRBV6-2 or TRBV6-3 to TRBJ1-4; D unresolved. Trimming left V 5 bases short and J 3 bases short, with 10 bases between. Germline V gene data show CDR1 as MNHEY and CDR2 as SVGEGT. CDR3 length: 14 residues.